These 23 T cell receptor beta chains were sequenced from one sample in a study of blood T cells in healthy people across ages. A sample-barcoded 5' primer and a J-beta primer mix were used in a second PCR of about 7 to 12 cycles. A single record per CDR3 protein comes from TCRdb applying MiXCR to the 5' RACE reads. The sample contains 780,000 or so distinct CDR3 sequences, 53% of which appear only once. The sample was blood. Receptor source: an elderly man in good health.

The V gene is TRBV9, the J gene TRBJ2-1; 9 bases align to TRBD2. Germline values: CDR1 SGDLS, CDR2 YYNGEE. The CDR3 has 15 residues. V lost 3 bases, J lost 4 bases, and 5 bases stayed unmatched. CDR3 protein: CASSAKTSGYNEQFF. DNA for the CDR3: TGTGCCAGCAGCGCGAAGACTAGCGGATACAATGAGCAGTTCTTC.

This rearrangement joins TRBV24-1 to TRBJ2-7, with D perhaps TRBD1 (5 bases). Trimming cost V 5 bases and J 6 bases, with 10 bases left between them. The CDR3 covers 12 residues. Germline V gene lookup returns CDR1 KGHDR and CDR2 SFDVKD. The CDR3 here is CATSAGFAEQYF. DNA for the CDR3: TGTGCCACCAGTGCAGGGTTTGCCGAGCAGTACTTC.

This sequence joins TRBV10-3 and TRBJ2-4; D could derive from TRBD1 or TRBD2 (7 bases each). CDR1 is ENHRY, CDR2 SYGVKD, per germline. Trimming pared 4 bases from V and 8 bases from J, leaving 12 bases between. There are 13 residues in the CDR3. CDR3 DNA: TGTGCCATCAGTGGGGCAGGGGGGGACATTCAGTACTTC. It encodes CAISGAGGDIQYF.

The CDR3 nucleotides read TGCAGTGTGAGTCCCGGGACAGGGCCCGAGGCTGAAGCTTTCTTT. Amino acids: CSVSPGTGPEAEAFF. This chain connects TRBV20-1 to TRBJ1-1; TRBD1 agrees at 9 bases. Germline loops: CDR1 DFQATT, CDR2 SNEGSKA (reference sequence). The CDR3 runs 15 residues. The junction had 15 bases not matched to a gene; V was cut back by 7 bases and J by 6 bases.

CDR3 amino acids: CASSLVGYEQFF. The CDR3, as DNA: TGCGCCAGCAGCTTAGTAGGCTACGAGCAGTTCTTC. The chain has TRBV5-1 and TRBJ2-1, with no clear D. With 2 bases removed from V and 10 bases from J, the gap between germline ends came to 10 bases. CDR3 length equals 12 residues. Germline CDR1 is SGHRS and CDR2 is YFSETQ.

This clonotype was recorded a few times. The chain carries TRBV7-3 and TRBJ2-7, with unresolved D. This CDR3 has 13 residues. Trimming left V 1 base short and J 5 bases short, with 9 bases between. The germline gives CDR1 SGHTA, CDR2 FQGTGA. The CDR3 region has the DNA TGTGCCAGCAGCTTAAGCTGGGCCGACGAGCAGTACTTC. Translation: CASSLSWADEQYF.

Only a few counts were recorded for this clonotype. The rearrangement joins TRBV7-8 to TRBJ1-5; D is unresolved. The V end was cut by 3 bases, the J end by 0 bases, with 9 bases between. The CDR3 totals 15 residues. CDR1 is SGHVS and CDR2 is FQNEAQ in the germline V gene. The CDR3 loop is CASSFWTGSNQPQHF. CDR3 in DNA: TGTGCCAGCAGCTTCTGGACGGGTAGCAATCAGCCCCAGCATTTT.

In its sample, this clonotype was seen a few times. The chain links TRBV7-3 to TRBJ2-3, with 7 nucleotides matching TRBD1. The germline gives CDR1 SGHTA, CDR2 FQGTGA. V gave up 5 bases and J gave up 2 bases; unmatched junction bases: 4. CDR3 length: 14 amino acids. CDR3 sequence reads: CASSMGQTTDTQYF. CDR3 DNA: TGTGCCAGCAGCATGGGACAGACCACAGATACGCAGTATTTT.

The rearrangement joins TRBV28 to TRBJ2-1; D is possibly TRBD2 (5 bases). Germline V lookup: CDR1 MDHEN, CDR2 SYDVKM. The CDR3 runs to 14 residues. Between the trimmed V and J ends, which lost 8 bases and 13 bases, there was a span of 24 bases. CDR3 residues: CASSEEVIGFRQFF. The CDR3 coding sequence is TGTGCCAGCTCGGAGGAGGTAATAGGCTTTAGACAGTTCTTC.

V usage is TRBV27 and J usage is TRBJ1-4, with 7 bases lining up with TRBD1. Germline values: CDR1 MNHEY, CDR2 SMNVEV (reference sequence). After removal of 5 bases from V and 0 bases from J, the junction contained 12 bases not matched to a gene. This CDR3 has 18 amino acids. In nucleotides, the CDR3 is TGTGCCAGCAGTCCCCTATGGGCAGGGGGGACAACTAATGAAAAACTGTTTTTT. It translates to CASSPLWAGGTTNEKLFF.

V gene TRBV5-4 combines with J gene TRBJ2-1; 10 nucleotides line up with TRBD2. J gave up 8 bases and V 4 bases, and 21 bases lay outside the gene matches. Germline CDR1 reads SGHNT; CDR2 reads YYREEE (reference sequence). The CDR3 is 19 residues long. The CDR3 loop is CASSGAGTSAQPLRHEQFF. The CDR3 DNA sequence: TGTGCCAGCAGCGGAGCCGGGACTAGCGCCCAACCCCTGCGGCATGAGCAGTTCTTC.

The table lists this clonotype with a count of one. The V and J genes are TRBV28 and TRBJ2-3, with 10 bases matching TRBD1. Germline V gene lookup returns CDR1 MDHEN and CDR2 SYDVKM. V shed 4 bases, J shed 3 bases, and the junction held 10 bases outside the gene matches. This CDR3 comprises 17 residues. The CDR3 is CASSSRDRGGGTDTQYF. The CDR3, as DNA: TGTGCCAGCAGTTCCCGGGACAGGGGCGGCGGAACAGATACGCAGTATTTT.

This clonotype was seen a few times. The rearrangement joins TRBV15 to TRBJ1-2; D not resolved. V lost 3 bases and J lost 4, with 9 bases in between. The CDR3 is 13 amino acids. Germline CDR1 is LNHNV and CDR2 is YYDKDF (reference sequence). The CDR3 here is CATSRPEAYGYTF. As DNA, the CDR3 is TGTGCCACCAGCAGGCCCGAGGCCTATGGCTACACCTTC.

The chain recombines TRBV7-2 with TRBJ2-5; the match to TRBD1 covers 8 bases. This CDR3 is built from 16 residues. V gave up 4 bases and J gave up 7 bases; unmatched junction bases: 14. Germline V gene lookup returns CDR1 SGHTA and CDR2 FQGNSA. Written as DNA, the CDR3 is TGTGCCAGCAGCTCAGAAATGACAGGGGTCGGGGGGACCCAGTACTTC. Its translation: CASSSEMTGVGGTQYF.

The V call is TRBV29-1, the J call TRBJ2-3, with 9 bases that match TRBD2. This CDR3 is built from 15 residues. The J segment lost 3 bases and the V segment lost 3 bases, leaving 7 bases of the junction unmatched. Per the germline V gene, CDR1 is SQVTM and CDR2 is ANQGSEA. In nucleotides, the CDR3 is TGCAGCGTTGACTGCCTAGCGGGAAGAACAGATACGCAGTATTTT. Protein: CSVDCLAGRTDTQYF.

J is TRBJ2-7 and V is TRBV6-2 or TRBV6-3; D perhaps matches TRBD2 (5 bases). V lost 2 bases and J 3 bases, leaving 20 bases between the germline ends. The CDR3 contains 17 residues. Germline loops: CDR1 MNHEY, CDR2 SVGEGT. The CDR3, as DNA: TGTGCCAGCAGTTACCGGACGGTGGCCAGCGGAATCTACGAGCAGTACTTC. It encodes CASSYRTVASGIYEQYF.

This clonotype was observed a single time. The V call is TRBV20-1, the J call TRBJ2-4, with D possibly called TRBD1 or TRBD2 (6 bases each). Germline values: CDR1 DFQATT, CDR2 SNEGSKA (reference sequence). Deletions cut 5 bases from V and 9 bases from J, with 20 bases between. The CDR3 has 14 residues. The CDR3 spells CSAPIRGGGSIQYF. The CDR3 region has the DNA TGCAGTGCTCCAATCAGGGGAGGAGGAAGCATTCAGTACTTC.

This clonotype was detected only a few times. This chain joins TRBV5-1 and TRBJ1-4; D is perhaps TRBD1 (5 bases). The CDR3 covers 15 residues. Germline assignment: CDR1 SGHRS and CDR2 YFSETQ. V lost 6 bases, J lost 7 bases, and 19 bases lay in between. CDR3 loop: CASTPSGGSGEKLFF. As DNA, the CDR3 is TGCGCCAGCACCCCCAGCGGGGGTTCAGGTGAAAAACTGTTTTTT.

The chain links TRBV20-1 to TRBJ2-7; TRBD2 might be the D (5 bases). The CDR3 length is 14 residues. Germline values: CDR1 DFQATT, CDR2 SNEGSKA (reference sequence). Trimming cost V 6 bases and J 3 bases, with 18 bases left between them. CDR3 nucleotides: TGCAGTGCGAGATACTACGGGGATCGCTACGAGCAGTACTTC. This sequence encodes CSARYYGDRYEQYF.

The V call is TRBV5-1, the J call TRBJ1-1; possible D gene TRBD1, 5 bases. The V end was cut by 5 bases, the J end by 5 bases, with 13 bases between. Germline values: CDR1 SGHRS, CDR2 YFSETQ. This CDR3 is built from 13 residues. This CDR3 reads CASSNVGGTEAFF. The CDR3 DNA follows: TGCGCCAGCAGTAACGTGGGGGGGACTGAAGCTTTCTTT.

The chain couples TRBV20-1 to TRBJ2-2; unclear D gene. The V end lost 6 bases, the J end lost 4 bases, and 9 bases lay between the germline ends. Germline CDR1 reads DFQATT; CDR2 reads SNEGSKA (reference sequence). The CDR3 is 12 residues long. CDR3 DNA sequence: TGCAGTGCCGTTAAAACCACCGGGGAGCTGTTTTTT. As protein: CSAVKTTGELFF.

In its sample, this clonotype was seen a few times. V is TRBV3-1 and J is TRBJ2-4, with TRBD2 identical over 8 bases. The DNA end is more similar to TRBJ2-7, so the J call may be wrong. Germline-derived CDR1 and CDR2 are LGHDT and YNNKEL (reference sequence). This CDR3 region has 15 residues. CDR3 loop: CASGGSGTPSGEQYF. CDR3 coding DNA: TGTGCCAGTGGGGGTAGCGGGACCCCCTCAGGCGAGCAGTACTTC.

This clonotype was observed many times. This chain uses TRBV25-1 with TRBJ2-1; possibly TRBD1 or TRBD2 for D (5 bases each). The CDR3 is made up of 15 amino acids. Trimming took off 3 bases at V and 4 bases at J, with 13 bases between the two ends. Looked up from germline, CDR1 is MGHDK and CDR2 is SYGVNS. CDR3 sequence (DNA): TGTGCCAGCAGTGACACCGGGACCCCTTACAATGAGCAGTTCTTC. Amino acids: CASSDTGTPYNEQFF.